This TCR beta chain was identified in a study of shared clonotypes between healthy human individuals. This clone showed up just once. What it binds is unknown. In the CD4+ fraction, cells were divided into CD45RA+ naive and CD45RA-negative memory subsets. The J segment lost 7 bases and the V segment lost 0 bases, leaving 11 bases of the junction unmatched. CDR3 size: 17 residues. Germline CDR1 is SGDLS and CDR2 is YYNGEE. Sequencing used immunoSEQ multiplex PCR; TCRdb keeps in-frame clones, though not all of them. The top ten hold roughly 0.4% of the sample, which has 1.5 million to 1.9 million clones, nearly 99% seen once. Regarding the study as a whole: As a rule, naive subsets had a larger estimated richness than memory subsets. Despite large depth, sorted-subset datasets appeared incompletely sequenced.

The specimen was naive CD4+ T cells sorted from blood. Documented subset: CD45RA+ positively selected. This clonotype was obtained from a man aged 25 to 40 in good health. The gene calls are TRBV9 and TRBJ2-1, with 9 bases that match TRBD2. The CDR3 region is CASSVVPFSGSGNEQFF. CDR3 nucleotide sequence: TGTGCCAGCAGCGTAGTCCCCTTTAGCGGGAGTGGGAATGAGCAGTTCTTC.